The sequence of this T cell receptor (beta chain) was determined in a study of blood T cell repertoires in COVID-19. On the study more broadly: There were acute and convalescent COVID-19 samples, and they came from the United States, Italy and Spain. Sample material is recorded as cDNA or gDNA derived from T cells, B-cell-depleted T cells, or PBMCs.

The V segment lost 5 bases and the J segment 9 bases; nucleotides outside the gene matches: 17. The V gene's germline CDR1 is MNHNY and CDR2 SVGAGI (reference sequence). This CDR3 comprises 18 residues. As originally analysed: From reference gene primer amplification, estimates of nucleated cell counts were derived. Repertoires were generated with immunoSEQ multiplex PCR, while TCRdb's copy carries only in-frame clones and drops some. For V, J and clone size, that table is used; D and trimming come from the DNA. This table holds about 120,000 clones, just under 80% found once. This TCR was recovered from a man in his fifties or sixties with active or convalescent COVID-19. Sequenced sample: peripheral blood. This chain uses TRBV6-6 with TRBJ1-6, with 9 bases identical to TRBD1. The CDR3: CASSLTTTGGGLVSPLHF. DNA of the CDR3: TGTGCCAGCAGTCTTACTACCACAGGGGGCGGTCTCGTTTCACCCCTCCACTTT.